This T cell receptor beta chain was identified in a study of blood T cell repertoires in COVID-19. Study information: Specimens from acute and convalescent COVID-19 originated in the United States, Italy and Spain. The analysed material was cDNA or gDNA that came from T cells, B-cell-depleted T cells, or PBMCs.

V was shortened by 4 bases and J by 5 bases, with 14 bases between the two germline ends. Germline values: CDR1 SGHAT, CDR2 FQNNGV. The CDR3 sequence is 14 residues long. Measured with immunoSEQ multiplex PCR; TCRdb has only the in-frame clones, and not every one. The table shows about 70,000 clones, with approximately 83% occurring only once. The sequence was obtained from a human donor in a cohort sampled during active COVID-19. The chain recombines TRBV11-2 with TRBJ2-5, with D possibly being TRBD1 (6 bases). Sequencing input: peripheral blood. The CDR3 DNA reads as TGTGCCAGCAGCTCGAACAGGGCTACGGAGACCCAGTACTTC. Translation gives CASSSNRATETQYF.